This entry concerns a single TCR beta chain. Its antigen remains unidentified. TCRdb's table, derived via immunoSEQ multiplex PCR, lists solely in-frame clones and lacks some. The data hold about 150,000 clones, with 76% observed a single time. In germline, CDR1 is SGHTA, CDR2 FQGNSA. The CDR3 totals 16 residues. V gave up 5 bases and J gave up 4 bases; unmatched junction bases: 7. These data belong to a study of cytotoxic CD8 clonotypes in ibrutinib-treated CLL. Findings and caveats of the study: Sampling schedules were unmatched across sustained-remission and progressing patients. Clonality at baseline surpassed age-matched healthy donors and tracked circulating CD8+ T-cell counts.

V is TRBV7-2 and J is TRBJ1-3; 11 bases map to TRBD1. The starting material was PBMCs, obtained after 24 months of ibrutinib treatment. This TCR derives from a human donor with chronic lymphocytic leukemia. Written as DNA, the CDR3 is TGTGCCAGCAGCCCCTGGACAGGGGGCAAAGGAAACACCATATATTTT. Its protein product is CASSPWTGGKGNTIYF.